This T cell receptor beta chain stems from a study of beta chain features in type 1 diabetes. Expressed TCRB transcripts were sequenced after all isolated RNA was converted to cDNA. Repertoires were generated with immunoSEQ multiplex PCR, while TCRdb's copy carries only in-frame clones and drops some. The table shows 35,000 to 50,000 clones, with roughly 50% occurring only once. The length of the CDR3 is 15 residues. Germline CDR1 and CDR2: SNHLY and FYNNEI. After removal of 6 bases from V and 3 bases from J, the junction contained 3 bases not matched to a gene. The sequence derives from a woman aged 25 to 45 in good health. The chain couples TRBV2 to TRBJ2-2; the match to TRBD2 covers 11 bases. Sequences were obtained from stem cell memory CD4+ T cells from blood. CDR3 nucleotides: TGTGCCAGCAGAACGGGACTAGCGGACACCGGGGAGCTGTTTTTT. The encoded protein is CASRTGLADTGELFF.